This T cell receptor (beta chain) stems from a study of graft-versus-host responses after intestinal transplantation. Study-wide background: Each of the recipients got a multivisceral, liver-intestinal, or isolated intestinal transplant. Anti-thymocyte globulin was used for induction in all recipients, who then took tacrolimus and steroids for roughly three years.

TCRdb's table, derived via immunoSEQ multiplex PCR, lists solely in-frame clones and lacks some. The data show under 140,000 clones, just over 90% seen once. Germline-derived CDR1 and CDR2 are ENHRY and SYGVKD. CDR3 length: 16 residues. The V segment lost 6 bases and the J segment 0 bases; nucleotides outside the gene matches: 9. Study findings and constraints: Investigators detected GvH clones in recipient marrow, with some emerging earlier in ileum or blood.

A note on this clone: Its matching antigen is unknown.

The chain joins TRBV10-3 to TRBJ2-3; 7 bases line up with TRBD1. The sample consisted of unstimulated CD8+ T cells sorted from spleen or lymph node cells, taken before intestinal transplant. The clonotype comes from a human donor who received an intestinal transplant. The CDR3 DNA follows: TGTGCCATCAGCTGGGACAGCTCCTTTAGCACAGATACGCAGTATTTT. Protein: CAISWDSSFSTDTQYF.